This T cell receptor beta chain was profiled in a study of response to subunit inactivated influenza vaccine. One entry per CDR3 protein results from TCRdb running MiXCR on the RT-PCR reads. Of about 700,000 distinct CDR3 sequences in the sample, 11% to 15% are singletons; the top ten hold around 7%. V lost 1 base and J 7 bases, leaving 8 bases between the germline ends. From germline, CDR1 is LGHDT and CDR2 YNNKEL (reference sequence). This CDR3 has 14 residues. This clonotype was detected only a few times. The sequencing here drew on PBMCs from blood, taken around 15 days before vaccination. This sequence originates from a man aged 45-65 years who received an inactivated influenza vaccine. The chain joins TRBV3-1 to TRBJ1-6; D is undetermined. The CDR3: CASSQVSGNSPLHF. CDR3 sequence (DNA): TGTGCCAGCAGCCAAGTGTCAGGAAATTCACCCCTCCACTTT.